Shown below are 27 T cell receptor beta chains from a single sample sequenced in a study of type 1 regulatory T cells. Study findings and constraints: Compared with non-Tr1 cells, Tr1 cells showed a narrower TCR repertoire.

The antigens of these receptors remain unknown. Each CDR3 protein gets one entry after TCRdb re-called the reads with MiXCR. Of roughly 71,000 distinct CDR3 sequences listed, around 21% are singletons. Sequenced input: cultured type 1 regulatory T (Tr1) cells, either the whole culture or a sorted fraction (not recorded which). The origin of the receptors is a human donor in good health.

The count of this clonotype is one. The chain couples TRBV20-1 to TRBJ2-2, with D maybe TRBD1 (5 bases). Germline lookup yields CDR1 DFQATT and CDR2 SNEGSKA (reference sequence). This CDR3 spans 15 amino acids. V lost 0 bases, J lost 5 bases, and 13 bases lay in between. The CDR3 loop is CSAREPDRLTGELFF. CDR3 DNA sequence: TGCAGTGCTAGAGAACCAGACAGATTGACCGGGGAGCTGTTTTTT.

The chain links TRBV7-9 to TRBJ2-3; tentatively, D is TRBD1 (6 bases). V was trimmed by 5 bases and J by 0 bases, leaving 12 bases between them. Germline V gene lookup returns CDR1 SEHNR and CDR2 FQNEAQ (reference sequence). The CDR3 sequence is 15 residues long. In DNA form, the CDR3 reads TGTGCCAGCAGCCCTCGTGGGGGCAGCACAGATACGCAGTATTTT. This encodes CASSPRGGSTDTQYF.

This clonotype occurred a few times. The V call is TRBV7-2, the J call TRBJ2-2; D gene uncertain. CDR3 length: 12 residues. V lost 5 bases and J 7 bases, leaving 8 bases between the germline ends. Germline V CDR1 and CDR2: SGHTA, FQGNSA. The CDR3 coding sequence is TGTGCCAGCAGCCCCTGGGTCGGGGAGCTGTTTTTT. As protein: CASSPWVGELFF. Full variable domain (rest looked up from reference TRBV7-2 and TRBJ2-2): GAGVSQSPSNKVTEKGKDVELRCDPISGHTALYWYRQSLGQGLEFLIYFQGNSAPDKSGLPSDRFSAERTGGSVSTLTIQRTQQEDSAVYLCASSPWVGELFFGEGSRLTVL.

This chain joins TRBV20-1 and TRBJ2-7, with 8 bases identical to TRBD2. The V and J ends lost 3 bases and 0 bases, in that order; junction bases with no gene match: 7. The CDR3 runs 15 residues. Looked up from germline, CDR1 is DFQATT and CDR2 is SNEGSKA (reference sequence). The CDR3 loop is CSASGPAGVSYEQYF. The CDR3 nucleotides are TGCAGTGCTAGTGGCCCAGCGGGGGTCTCCTACGAGCAGTACTTC.

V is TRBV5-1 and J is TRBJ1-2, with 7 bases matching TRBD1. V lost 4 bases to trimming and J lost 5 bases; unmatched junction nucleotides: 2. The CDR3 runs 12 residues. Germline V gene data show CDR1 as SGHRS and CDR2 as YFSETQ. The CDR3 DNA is TGCGCCAGCAGCCGGGACAGATATGGCTACACCTTC. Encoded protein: CASSRDRYGYTF.

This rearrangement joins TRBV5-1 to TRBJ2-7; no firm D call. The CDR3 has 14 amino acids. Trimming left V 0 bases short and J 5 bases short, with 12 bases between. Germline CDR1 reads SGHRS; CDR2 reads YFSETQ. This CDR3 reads CASSLGTAGDEQYF. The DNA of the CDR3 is TGCGCCAGCAGCTTGGGGACCGCTGGGGACGAGCAGTACTTC.

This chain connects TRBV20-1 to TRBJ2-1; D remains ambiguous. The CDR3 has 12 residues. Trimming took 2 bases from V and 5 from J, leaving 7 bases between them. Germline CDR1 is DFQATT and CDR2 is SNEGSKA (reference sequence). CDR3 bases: TGCAGTGCTAGAAGACTGCACAATGAGCAGTTCTTC. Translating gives CSARRLHNEQFF.

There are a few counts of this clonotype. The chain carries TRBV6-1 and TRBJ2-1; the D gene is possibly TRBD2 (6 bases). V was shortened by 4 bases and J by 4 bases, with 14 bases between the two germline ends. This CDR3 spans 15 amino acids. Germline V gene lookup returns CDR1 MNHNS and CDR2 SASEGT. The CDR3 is CASSGLSGLYNEQFF. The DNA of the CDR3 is TGTGCCAGCAGTGGTCTATCAGGACTATACAATGAGCAGTTCTTC.

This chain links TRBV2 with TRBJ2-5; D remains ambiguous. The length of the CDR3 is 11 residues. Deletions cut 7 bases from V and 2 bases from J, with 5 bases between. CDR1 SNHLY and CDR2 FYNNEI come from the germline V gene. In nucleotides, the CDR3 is TGTGCCAGCACTCCTCAAGAGACCCAGTACTTC. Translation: CASTPQETQYF.

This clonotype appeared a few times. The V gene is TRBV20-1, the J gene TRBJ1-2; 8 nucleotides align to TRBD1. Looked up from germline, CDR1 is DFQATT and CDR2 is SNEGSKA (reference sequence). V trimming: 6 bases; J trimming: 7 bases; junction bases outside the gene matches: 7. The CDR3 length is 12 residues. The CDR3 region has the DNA TGCAGTGCGCCGCAGGGGGCGCGTGGCTACACCTTC. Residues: CSAPQGARGYTF.

The CDR3 sequence: CASSLLGQGINEQFF. DNA of the CDR3: TGTGCCAGCAGCTTACTGGGACAGGGGATCAATGAGCAGTTCTTC. V gene TRBV7-3 combines with J gene TRBJ2-1; 10 bases map to TRBD1. With 2 bases clipped from V and 6 bases from J, the junction kept 4 bases outside the gene matches. Germline CDR1 and CDR2: SGHTA and FQGTGA. The length of the CDR3 is 15 residues.

CDR3 region: CASSPWTSSGELFF. The DNA of the CDR3 is TGTGCCAGCAGCCCCTGGACTAGTTCCGGGGAGCTGTTTTTT. The chain is built from TRBV14 and TRBJ2-2; TRBD2 matches 7 bases. The CDR3 runs to 14 residues. Germline V gene sequence: CDR1 SGHDN, CDR2 FVKESK. J lost 6 bases, V lost 4 bases, and 5 bases had no gene match.

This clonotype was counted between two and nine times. The CDR3 reads CSAKTTIYEQYF. As DNA, the CDR3 is TGCAGTGCTAAGACTACCATCTACGAGCAGTACTTC. The chain uses TRBV20-1 and TRBJ2-7, with D perhaps matching TRBD2 (5 bases). This CDR3 comprises 12 residues. Germline lookup yields CDR1 DFQATT and CDR2 SNEGSKA (reference sequence). Trimming left V 4 bases short and J 3 bases short, with 10 bases between.

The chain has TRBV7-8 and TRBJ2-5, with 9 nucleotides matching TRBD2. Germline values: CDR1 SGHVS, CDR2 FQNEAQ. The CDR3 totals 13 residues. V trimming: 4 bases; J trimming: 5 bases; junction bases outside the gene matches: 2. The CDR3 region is CASSYSGSETQYF. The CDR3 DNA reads TGTGCCAGCAGCTATAGCGGGAGTGAGACCCAGTACTTC.

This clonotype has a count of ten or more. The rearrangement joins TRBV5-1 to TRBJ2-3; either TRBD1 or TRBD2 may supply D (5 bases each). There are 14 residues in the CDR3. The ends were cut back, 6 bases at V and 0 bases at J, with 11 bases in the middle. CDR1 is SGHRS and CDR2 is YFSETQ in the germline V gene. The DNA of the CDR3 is TGCGCCAGCAAGGGGCGGACTAGCACAGATACGCAGTATTTT. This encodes CASKGRTSTDTQYF.

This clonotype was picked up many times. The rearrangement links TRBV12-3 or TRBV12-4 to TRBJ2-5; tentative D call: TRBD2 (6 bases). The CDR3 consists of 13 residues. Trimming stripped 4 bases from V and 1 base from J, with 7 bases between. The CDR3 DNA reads TGTGCCAGCAGTTCGCGGGGCCAAGAGACCCAGTACTTC. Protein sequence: CASSSRGQETQYF.

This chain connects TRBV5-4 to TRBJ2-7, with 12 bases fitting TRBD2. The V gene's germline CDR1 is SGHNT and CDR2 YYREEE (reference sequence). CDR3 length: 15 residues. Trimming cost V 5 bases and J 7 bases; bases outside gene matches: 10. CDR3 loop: CASRATSGSWGEQYF. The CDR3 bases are TGTGCCAGCAGAGCGACTAGCGGGAGTTGGGGAGAGCAGTACTTC.

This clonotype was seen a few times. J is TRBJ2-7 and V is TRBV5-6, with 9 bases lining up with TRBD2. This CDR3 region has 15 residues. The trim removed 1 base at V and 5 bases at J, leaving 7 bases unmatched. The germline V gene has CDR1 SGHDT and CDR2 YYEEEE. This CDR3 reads CASSLLELAGHEQYF. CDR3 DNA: TGTGCCAGCAGCTTGTTGGAACTAGCGGGCCACGAGCAGTACTTC.

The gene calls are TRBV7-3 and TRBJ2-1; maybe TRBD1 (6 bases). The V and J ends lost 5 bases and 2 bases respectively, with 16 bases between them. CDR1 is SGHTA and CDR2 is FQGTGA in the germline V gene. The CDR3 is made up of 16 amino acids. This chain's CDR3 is CASSDLVQGAYNEQFF. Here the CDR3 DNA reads TGTGCCAGCAGCGACCTCGTACAGGGAGCCTACAATGAGCAGTTCTTC.

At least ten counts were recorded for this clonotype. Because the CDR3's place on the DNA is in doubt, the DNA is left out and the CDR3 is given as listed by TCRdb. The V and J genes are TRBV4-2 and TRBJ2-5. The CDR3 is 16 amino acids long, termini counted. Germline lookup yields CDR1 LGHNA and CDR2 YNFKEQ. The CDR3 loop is CASSQEDSASVRAQYF.

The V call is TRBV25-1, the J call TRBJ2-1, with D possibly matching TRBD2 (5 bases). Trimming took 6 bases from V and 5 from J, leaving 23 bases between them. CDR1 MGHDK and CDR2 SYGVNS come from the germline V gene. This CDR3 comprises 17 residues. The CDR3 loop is CASSPKGRGLINNEQFF. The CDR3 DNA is TGTGCCAGCAGCCCCAAGGGCCGCGGACTGATAAACAATGAGCAGTTCTTC.

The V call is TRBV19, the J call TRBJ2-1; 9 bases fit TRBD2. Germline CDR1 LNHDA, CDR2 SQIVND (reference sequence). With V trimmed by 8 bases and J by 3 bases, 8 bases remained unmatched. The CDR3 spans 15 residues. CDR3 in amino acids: CASSPTSGGYNEQFF. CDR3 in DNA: TGTGCCAGTTCTCCGACTAGCGGAGGCTACAATGAGCAGTTCTTC. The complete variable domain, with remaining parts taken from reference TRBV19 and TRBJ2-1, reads DGGITQSPKYLFRKEGQNVTLSCEQNLNHDAMYWYRQDPGQGLRLIYYSQIVNDFQKGDIAEGYSVSREKKESFPLTVTSAQKNPTAFYLCASSPTSGGYNEQFFGPGTRLTVL.

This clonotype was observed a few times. The CDR3 nucleotides are TGCAGTGCTAGAGATCCTGGCGGCAGGGCGGCGGAGCAGTACTTC. This sequence encodes CSARDPGGRAAEQYF. This rearrangement joins TRBV20-1 to TRBJ2-7; a weak D match, TRBD1 (5 bases). The germline gives CDR1 DFQATT, CDR2 SNEGSKA (reference sequence). This CDR3 is 15 amino acids long. V dropped 0 bases and J dropped 7 bases, with 19 bases sitting between them.

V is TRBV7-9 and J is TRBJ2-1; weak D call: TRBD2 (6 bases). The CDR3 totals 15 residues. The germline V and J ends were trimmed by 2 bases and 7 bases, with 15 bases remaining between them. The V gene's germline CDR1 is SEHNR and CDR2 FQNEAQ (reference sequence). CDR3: CASSLNLALLNEQFF. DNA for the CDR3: TGTGCCAGCAGCTTAAACCTAGCGCTCTTAAATGAGCAGTTCTTC.

Here the CDR3 reads CASKDTQETQYF. The DNA of the CDR3 is TGCGCCAGCAAGGACACTCAAGAGACCCAGTACTTC. V is TRBV5-1 and J is TRBJ2-5; a weak D match, TRBD1 (5 bases). This CDR3 comprises 12 residues. V was clipped by 6 bases and J by 2 bases, with 8 bases between them. CDR1 is SGHRS, CDR2 YFSETQ, per germline.

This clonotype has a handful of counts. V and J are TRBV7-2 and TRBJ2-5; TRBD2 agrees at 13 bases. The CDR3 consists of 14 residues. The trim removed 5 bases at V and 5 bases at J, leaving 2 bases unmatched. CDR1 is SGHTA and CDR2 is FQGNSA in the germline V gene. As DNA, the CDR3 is TGTGCCAGCAGCCCGACTAGCGGGAGGGAGACCCAGTACTTC. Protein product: CASSPTSGRETQYF.

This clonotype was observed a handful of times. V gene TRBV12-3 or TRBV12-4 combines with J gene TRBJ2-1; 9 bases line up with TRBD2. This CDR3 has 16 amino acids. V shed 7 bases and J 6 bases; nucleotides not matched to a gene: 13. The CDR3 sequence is CASTPFGTSNANEQFF. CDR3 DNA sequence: TGTGCCAGCACCCCATTTGGGACTAGCAACGCCAATGAGCAGTTCTTC.